The 10 T cell receptor beta chains listed next were all sequenced from one sample in a study of long-term antiretroviral therapy in people with HIV. immunoSEQ v3.0 was run at survey level. Measured with immunoSEQ multiplex PCR; TCRdb has only the in-frame clones, and not every one. This table holds about 7,200 clones, about 74% found once. The sequencing here drew on unsorted PBMCs, taken around 0.9 years before starting antiretroviral therapy. These receptors all come from a man aged 40-49 years with HIV.

The chain joins TRBV28 to TRBJ2-1, with 14 bases aligning to TRBD2. The V segment lost 6 bases and the J segment 4 bases; nucleotides outside the gene matches: 11. CDR1 and CDR2 from the germline V gene are MDHEN and SYDVKM. The CDR3 has 18 residues. The CDR3 spells CASSLTSGGARRYNEQFF. The CDR3 DNA reads TGTGCCAGCAGCTTGACTAGCGGGGGGGCTAGGCGATACAATGAGCAGTTCTTC.

This rearrangement joins TRBV7-2 to TRBJ2-7, with a tentative D call TRBD2 (6 bases). Trimming shortened V by 3 bases and J by 1 base, and 19 bases separated the two germline ends. Germline V CDR1 and CDR2: SGHTA, FQGNSA. The CDR3 spans 17 residues. The CDR3 loop reads CASSLRPLSSGSYEQYF. The CDR3 nucleotides are TGTGCCAGCAGCTTGAGACCCTTGAGTAGCGGTTCCTACGAGCAGTACTTC.

The chain combines TRBV29-1 with TRBJ2-7; TRBD2 aligns across 13 bases. The CDR3 loop spans 15 amino acids. Germline V gene lookup returns CDR1 SQVTM and CDR2 ANQGSEA. The V segment lost 3 bases and the J segment 7 bases; nucleotides outside the gene matches: 9. CDR3 sequence (DNA): TGCAGCGTTGAGGAAGCCGAGGGACTAGCGGGAGAGCAGTACTTC. This gives the protein CSVEEAEGLAGEQYF.

The V and J genes are TRBV19 and TRBJ1-4, with no clear D. The V gene's germline CDR1 is LNHDA and CDR2 SQIVND (reference sequence). The V end lost 4 bases, the J end lost 14 bases, and 20 bases lay between the germline ends. The CDR3 has 14 amino acids. CDR3 coding DNA: TGTGCCAGTAGTAACCCTCGACCCACCAATCGGCTGTTTTTT. Protein: CASSNPRPTNRLFF.

The chain joins TRBV23-1 to TRBJ2-7; D may be TRBD2 (6 bases). TRBV23-1 is given ORF status, its function remaining uncertain. V was trimmed by 6 bases and J by 0 bases, leaving 18 bases between them. CDR3 size: 16 residues. CDR3 sequence (DNA): TGCGCCAGCAGCGACGGCTTGGCTAGCGTCTCCTACGAGCAGTACTTC. This codes for CASSDGLASVSYEQYF.

The rearrangement uses TRBV9 and TRBJ2-1; either TRBD1 or TRBD2 may fit D (5 bases each). There are 14 residues in the CDR3. CDR1 is SGDLS and CDR2 is YYNGEE in the germline V gene. Trimming removed 3 bases from V and 3 bases from J, with 10 bases in between. This CDR3 reads CASSGGPGYNEQFF. The CDR3 coding sequence is TGTGCCAGCAGCGGGGGACCTGGCTACAATGAGCAGTTCTTC.

The CDR3 region has the DNA TGTGCCAGCAGCCCTATGGGGGGGCCCCCCTACGAGCAGTACTTC. Its translation: CASSPMGGPPYEQYF. The chain couples TRBV6-5 to TRBJ2-7, with D maybe TRBD2 (7 bases). V lost 6 bases and J lost 2, with 17 bases in between. Germline lookup yields CDR1 MNHEY and CDR2 SVGAGI. This CDR3 spans 15 amino acids.

V and J are TRBV5-1 and TRBJ2-7; 9 bases are shared with TRBD2. V trimming: 3 bases; J trimming: 4 bases; junction bases outside the gene matches: 8. Germline CDR1 reads SGHRS; CDR2 reads YFSETQ. There are 15 residues in the CDR3. Here the CDR3 reads CASSYEPGLAYEQYF. The DNA of the CDR3 is TGCGCCAGCAGCTACGAACCGGGACTAGCTTACGAGCAGTACTTC.

The chain has TRBV2 and TRBJ2-4; 11 bases line up with TRBD1. CDR1 is SNHLY, CDR2 FYNNEI, per germline. Trimming at V came to 7 bases and at J to 8 bases, leaving 10 bases not matched to a gene. The CDR3 runs 15 residues. The CDR3 DNA reads as TGTGCCAGCAAAGCCCCGGGACAGGGGGAAGACATTCAGTACTTC. Its translation: CASKAPGQGEDIQYF.

The chain links TRBV29-1 to TRBJ2-7; TRBD2 aligns across 14 bases. With V trimmed by 3 bases and J by 3 bases, 4 bases remained unmatched. Per germline, CDR1 SQVTM and CDR2 ANQGSEA. This CDR3 contains 15 residues. The CDR3 nucleotides read TGCAGCGTTGATGGACTAGCGGGGGGAATCTACGAGCAGTACTTC. This sequence encodes CSVDGLAGGIYEQYF.